The entry that follows covers one T cell receptor beta chain sequence. J was trimmed by 6 bases and V by 1 base; bases with no gene match: 16. The germline CDR1 and CDR2 sequences are LGHDT and YNNKEL (reference sequence). The CDR3 spans 19 residues. This record belongs to a study of blood T cell repertoires in COVID-19. The overall study: Whether acute or convalescent, the COVID-19 samples came from the United States, Italy and Spain. T cells, B-cell-depleted T cells, or PBMCs supplied cDNA or gDNA.

Methods used by the authors: Counts of nucleated cells, estimated from reference gene primer amplification, were obtained. Clones were read by immunoSEQ multiplex PCR, and TCRdb kept only the in-frame ones, dropping some. V and J calls plus clone size are reproduced from that table; the DNA served to infer D and trimming. The sample shows more than 200,000 clones, roughly 88% of them seen only once. Material: peripheral blood. V and J are TRBV3-1 (or the pseudogene TRBV3-2) and TRBJ1-4; 8 positions agree with TRBD1. This clonotype originated in a woman aged 40 to 50 who had recovered from COVID-19. The CDR3 loop is CASSQVYFRQGPSDEKLFF. The CDR3, as DNA: TGTGCCAGCAGCCAAGTGTACTTCAGACAGGGGCCGTCGGATGAAAAACTGTTTTTT.